This T cell receptor beta chain stems from a study of blood T cell repertoires in COVID-19 (dated by TCRdb to 2020 to 2021). Broadly, across the study: Samples from collaborators originated in the United States, Italy and Spain and spanned both the acute and convalescent phases of COVID-19. The repertoires were released in a freely available public database intended as a resource for research on the immune response to SARS-CoV-2. Deeply sampled blood TCRbeta repertoires from subjects exposed to, actively infected with, or recovered from COVID-19 were included in the dataset. Samples came from the ongoing ImmuneRACE study (first 160 participants) plus 1,254 subjects from 6 global collaborators. Sample metadata almost always included a de-identified subject ID, COVID-19 status, age in years and sex. The prospective study material was composed of cDNA or gDNA derived from T cells, B-cell-depleted T cells, or PBMCs. Where available, HLA class I and class II types were obtained from metadata supplied by the sample provider rather than from assay-based typing.

A word on this clone: Its antigen target is currently unknown. No base quality values were provided; no much bigger clone lies one nucleotide off.

The collaborating institutions used their own protocols to collect whole blood in K2EDTA tubes. For TCRbeta analysis, collaborators shipped samples as frozen whole blood, isolated PBMCs, or DNA extracted from either of those sample types. TCRbeta CDR3 regions were amplified from genomic DNA using the immunoSEQ Assay, a bias-controlled multiplex PCR. Turning to the authors' computational methods: The number of nucleated cells in each sample was estimated by amplification of reference gene primers within the assay. To quantify the absolute abundance of each unique TCRbeta CDR3 rearrangement, sequence reads were collapsed and filtered. For each sample, productive Simpson clonality was calculated as the square root of Simpson's diversity index over productive rearrangements. In its TCRdb copy, this immuneACCESS table keeps in-frame sequences only and misses some clones. Where compared with another copy, unresolved V genes explain less than half of these, and the others have no known cause. Clone size and the V and J calls come from that table; the DNA yielded D and trimming. In all, the sample holds over 200,000 clones, and around 85% of those were seen once. The ten largest clonotypes hold around 5.4% of the sample.

Beyond this particular receptor, the publication reports: The quantity of clinical and demographic metadata differed by source and by participant and was supplied without curation.

The source is a human donor in a cohort sampled during active COVID-19. Source material: peripheral blood.

The CDR3 in this case is CASSLAGATEAFF. The bases are TGCGCCAGCAGCTTGGCAGGGGCCACTGAAGCTTTCTTT. Recombination connected TRBV5-1 to TRBJ1-1; D gene: possibly TRBD1, on 6 matching bases. V drops 0 bases and J drops 4 bases, leaving 7 bases in between. Taken from cysteine to phenylalanine, the CDR3 has 13 residues. The entry retains the CDR3 DNA only, 39 bases that are in frame from base 1. For CDR1 and CDR2, the germline V gene lists SGHRS and YFSETQ.